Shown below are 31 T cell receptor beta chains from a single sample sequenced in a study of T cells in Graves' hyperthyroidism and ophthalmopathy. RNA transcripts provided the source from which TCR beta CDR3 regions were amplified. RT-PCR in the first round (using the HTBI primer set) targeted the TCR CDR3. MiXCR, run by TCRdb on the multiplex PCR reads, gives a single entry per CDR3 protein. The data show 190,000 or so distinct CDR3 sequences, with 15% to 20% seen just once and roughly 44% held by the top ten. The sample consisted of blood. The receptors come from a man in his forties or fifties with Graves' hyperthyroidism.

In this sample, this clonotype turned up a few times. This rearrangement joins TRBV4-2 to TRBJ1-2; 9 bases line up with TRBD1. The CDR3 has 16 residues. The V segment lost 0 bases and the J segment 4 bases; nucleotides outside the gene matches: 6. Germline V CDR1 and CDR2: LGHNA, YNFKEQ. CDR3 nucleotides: TGTGCCAGCAGCCAAGACCTCCTGGGACAGGGCTATGGCTACACCTTC. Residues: CASSQDLLGQGYGYTF.

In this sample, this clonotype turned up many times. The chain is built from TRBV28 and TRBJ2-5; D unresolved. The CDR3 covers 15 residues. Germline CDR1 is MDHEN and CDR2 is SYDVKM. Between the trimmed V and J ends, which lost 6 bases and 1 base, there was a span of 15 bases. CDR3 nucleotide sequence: TGTGCCAGCAGCCTAAGCCAGGAGACCCAAGAGACCCAGTACTTC. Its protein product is CASSLSQETQETQYF.

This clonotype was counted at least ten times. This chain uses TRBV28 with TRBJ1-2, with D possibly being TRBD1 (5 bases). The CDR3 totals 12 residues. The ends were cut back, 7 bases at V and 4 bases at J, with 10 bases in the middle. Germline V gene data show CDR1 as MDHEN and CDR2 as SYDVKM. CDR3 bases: TGTGCCAGCACCCGCCAGGGCTATGGCTACACCTTC. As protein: CASTRQGYGYTF.

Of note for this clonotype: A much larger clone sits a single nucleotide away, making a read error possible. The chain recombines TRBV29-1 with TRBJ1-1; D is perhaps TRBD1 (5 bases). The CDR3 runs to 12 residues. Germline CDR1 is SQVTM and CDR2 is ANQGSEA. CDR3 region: CGVETGGTEAFF. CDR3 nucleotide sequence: TGCGGCGTTGAAACCGGGGGCACTGAAGCTTTCTTT.

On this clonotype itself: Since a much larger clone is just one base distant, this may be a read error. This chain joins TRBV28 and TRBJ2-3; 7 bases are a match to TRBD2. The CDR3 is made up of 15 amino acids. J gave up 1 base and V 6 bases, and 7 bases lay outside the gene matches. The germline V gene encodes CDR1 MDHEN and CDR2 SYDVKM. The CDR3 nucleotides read TGTGCCAGCAGCCTAACTAGCGCAGGCACAGATACGCAGTATTTT. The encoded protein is CASSLTSAGTDTQYF.

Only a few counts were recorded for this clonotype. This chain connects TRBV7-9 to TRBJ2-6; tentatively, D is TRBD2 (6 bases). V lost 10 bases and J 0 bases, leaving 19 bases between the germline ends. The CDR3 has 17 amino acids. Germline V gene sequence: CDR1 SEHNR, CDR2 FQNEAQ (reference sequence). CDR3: CAIPGDVIHSGANVLTF. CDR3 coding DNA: TGTGCCATCCCGGGAGACGTAATCCACTCTGGGGCCAACGTCCTGACTTTC.

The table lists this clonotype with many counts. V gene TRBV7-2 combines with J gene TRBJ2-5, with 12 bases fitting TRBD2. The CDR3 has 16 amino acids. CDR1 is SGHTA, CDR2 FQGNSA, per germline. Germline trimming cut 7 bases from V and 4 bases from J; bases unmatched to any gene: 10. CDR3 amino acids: CASTLRLAGGLETQYF. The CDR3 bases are TGTGCCAGCACCTTGAGGCTAGCGGGGGGGCTAGAGACCCAGTACTTC.

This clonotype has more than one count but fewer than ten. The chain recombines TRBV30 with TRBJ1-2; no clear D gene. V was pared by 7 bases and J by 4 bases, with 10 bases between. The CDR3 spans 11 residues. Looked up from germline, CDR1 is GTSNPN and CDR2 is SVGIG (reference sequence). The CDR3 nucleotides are TGTGCCTTCGGACGGCTCTATGGCTACACCTTC. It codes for CAFGRLYGYTF. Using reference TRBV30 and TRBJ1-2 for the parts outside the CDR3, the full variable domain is SQTIHQWPATLVQPVGSPLSLECTVEGTSNPNLYWYRQAAGRGLQLLFYSVGIGQISSEVPQNLSASRPQDRQFILSSKKLLLSDSGFYLCAFGRLYGYTFGSGTRLTVV.

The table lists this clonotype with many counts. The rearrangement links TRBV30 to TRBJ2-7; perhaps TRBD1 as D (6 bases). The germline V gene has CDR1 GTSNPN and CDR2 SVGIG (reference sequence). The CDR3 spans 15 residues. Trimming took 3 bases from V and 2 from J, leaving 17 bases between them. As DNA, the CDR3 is TGTGCCTGGAGAAAGTGGGCAGGGGTCGCCTACGAGCAGTACTTC. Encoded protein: CAWRKWAGVAYEQYF.

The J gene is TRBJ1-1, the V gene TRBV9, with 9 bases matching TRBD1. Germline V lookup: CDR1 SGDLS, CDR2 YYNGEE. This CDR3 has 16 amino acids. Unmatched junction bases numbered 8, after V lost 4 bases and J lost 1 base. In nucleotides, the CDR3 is TGTGCCAGCAGCAAAGACAGGGGGGAAAGGAACACTGAAGCTTTCTTT. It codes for CASSKDRGERNTEAFF.

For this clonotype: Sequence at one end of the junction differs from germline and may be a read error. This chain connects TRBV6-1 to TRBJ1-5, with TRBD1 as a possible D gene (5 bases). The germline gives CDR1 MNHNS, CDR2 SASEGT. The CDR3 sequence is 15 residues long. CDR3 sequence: CAGSESGRDNQPQHF. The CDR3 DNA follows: TGTGCCGGCAGTGAATCAGGGCGGGATAATCAGCCCCAGCATTTT.

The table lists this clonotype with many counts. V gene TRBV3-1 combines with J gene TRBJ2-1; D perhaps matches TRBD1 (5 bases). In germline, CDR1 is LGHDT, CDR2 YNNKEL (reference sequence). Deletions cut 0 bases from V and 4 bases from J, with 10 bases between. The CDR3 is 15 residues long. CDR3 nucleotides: TGTGCCAGCAGCCAAGATCAGGCAGGGTACAATGAGCAGTTCTTC. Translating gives CASSQDQAGYNEQFF.

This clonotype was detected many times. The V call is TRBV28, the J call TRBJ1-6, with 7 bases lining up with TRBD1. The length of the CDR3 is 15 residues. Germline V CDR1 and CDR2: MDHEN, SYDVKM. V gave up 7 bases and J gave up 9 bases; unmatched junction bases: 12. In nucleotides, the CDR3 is TGTGCCAGCAAACCCACCGGGACAGTAGTTTCACCCCTCCACTTT. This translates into CASKPTGTVVSPLHF.

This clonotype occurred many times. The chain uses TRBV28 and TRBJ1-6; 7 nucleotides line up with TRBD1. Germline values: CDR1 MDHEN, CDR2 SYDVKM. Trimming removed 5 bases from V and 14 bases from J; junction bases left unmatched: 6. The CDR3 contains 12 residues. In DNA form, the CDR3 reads TGTGCCAGCAGTATCCAGACAGGGACCCTCCACTTT. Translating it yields CASSIQTGTLHF.

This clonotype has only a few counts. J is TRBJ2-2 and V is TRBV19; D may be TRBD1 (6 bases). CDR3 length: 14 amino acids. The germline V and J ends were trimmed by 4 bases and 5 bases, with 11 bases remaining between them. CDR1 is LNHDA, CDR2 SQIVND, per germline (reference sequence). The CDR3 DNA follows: TGTGCCAGTAGTACGGGGACACAAACCGGGGAGCTGTTTTTT. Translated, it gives CASSTGTQTGELFF.

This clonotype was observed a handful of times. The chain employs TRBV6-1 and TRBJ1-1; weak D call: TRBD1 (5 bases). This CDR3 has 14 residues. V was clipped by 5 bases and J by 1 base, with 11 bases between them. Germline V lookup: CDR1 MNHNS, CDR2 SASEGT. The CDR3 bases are TGTGCCAGCAGTCCTTGGGGGGGGAACACTGAAGCTTTCTTT. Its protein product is CASSPWGGNTEAFF.

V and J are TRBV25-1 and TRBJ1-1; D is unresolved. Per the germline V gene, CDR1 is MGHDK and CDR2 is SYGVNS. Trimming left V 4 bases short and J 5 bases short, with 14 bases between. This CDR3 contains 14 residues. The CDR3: CASSAGGPGTEAFF. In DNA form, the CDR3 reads TGTGCCAGCAGTGCCGGCGGCCCTGGTACTGAAGCTTTCTTT.

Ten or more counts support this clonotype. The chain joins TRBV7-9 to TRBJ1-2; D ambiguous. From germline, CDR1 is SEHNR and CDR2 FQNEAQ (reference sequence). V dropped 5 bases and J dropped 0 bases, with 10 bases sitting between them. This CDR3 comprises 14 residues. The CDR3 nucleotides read TGTGCCAGCAGCCCCGATTGGACTAACTATGGCTACACCTTC. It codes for CASSPDWTNYGYTF.

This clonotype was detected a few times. CDR3 in amino acids: CASRTIGQGEETQYF. The DNA for the CDR3 is TGTGCCAGCAGAACAATAGGACAGGGGGAGGAGACCCAGTACTTC. This chain joins TRBV6-1 and TRBJ2-5; 10 bases are shared with TRBD1. There are 15 residues in the CDR3. The junction had 9 bases not matched to a gene; V was cut back by 6 bases and J by 5 bases. Germline assignment: CDR1 MNHNS and CDR2 SASEGT.

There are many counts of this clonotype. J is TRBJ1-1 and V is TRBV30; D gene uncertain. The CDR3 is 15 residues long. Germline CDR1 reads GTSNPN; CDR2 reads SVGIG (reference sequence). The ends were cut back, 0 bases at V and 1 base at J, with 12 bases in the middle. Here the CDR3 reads CAWSVLPQQNTEAFF. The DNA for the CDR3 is TGTGCCTGGAGTGTACTTCCCCAGCAGAACACTGAAGCTTTCTTT.

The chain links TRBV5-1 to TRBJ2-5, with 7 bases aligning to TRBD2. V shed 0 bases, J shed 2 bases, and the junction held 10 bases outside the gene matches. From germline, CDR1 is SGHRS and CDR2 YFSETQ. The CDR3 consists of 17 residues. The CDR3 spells CASSLDRGGDFQETQYF. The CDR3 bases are TGCGCCAGCAGCTTGGATCGCGGGGGTGATTTTCAAGAGACCCAGTACTTC.

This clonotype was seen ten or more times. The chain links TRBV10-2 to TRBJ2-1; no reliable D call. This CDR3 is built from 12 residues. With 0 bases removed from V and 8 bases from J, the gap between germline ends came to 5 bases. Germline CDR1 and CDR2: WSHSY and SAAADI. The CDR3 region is CASSESIHEQFF. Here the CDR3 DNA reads TGCGCCAGCAGTGAGTCAATCCATGAGCAGTTCTTC.

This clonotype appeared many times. Here the CDR3 DNA reads TGTGCCAGCAGCTCGACTAGCGGGGGGGGAGAGACCCAGTACTTC. Translated: CASSSTSGGGETQYF. The chain couples TRBV7-9 to TRBJ2-5, with TRBD2 matching over 14 bases. Germline V lookup: CDR1 SEHNR, CDR2 FQNEAQ (reference sequence). The CDR3 covers 15 residues. V shed 4 bases, J shed 4 bases, and the junction held 2 bases outside the gene matches. The full variable domain, completed using reference TRBV7-9 and TRBJ2-5, is DTGVSQNPRHKITKRGQNVTFRCDPISEHNRLYWYRQTLGQGPEFLTYFQNEAQLEKSRLLSDRFSAERPKGSFSTLEIQRTEQGDSAMYLCASSSTSGGGETQYFGPGTRLLVL.

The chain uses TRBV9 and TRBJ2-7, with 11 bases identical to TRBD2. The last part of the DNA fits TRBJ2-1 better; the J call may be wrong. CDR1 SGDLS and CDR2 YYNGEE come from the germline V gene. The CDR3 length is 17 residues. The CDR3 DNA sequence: TGTGCCAGCAGCGTAGGACAGGGCCTAGCGGGGGGATACGAGCAGTTCTTC. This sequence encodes CASSVGQGLAGGYEQFF.

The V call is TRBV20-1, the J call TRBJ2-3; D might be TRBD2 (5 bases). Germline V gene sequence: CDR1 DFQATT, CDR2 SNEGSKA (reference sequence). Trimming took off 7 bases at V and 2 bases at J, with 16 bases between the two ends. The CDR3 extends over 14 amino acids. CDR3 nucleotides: TGCAGTGTCCTGTGGGTCGGGGTCACAGATACGCAGTATTTT. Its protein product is CSVLWVGVTDTQYF.

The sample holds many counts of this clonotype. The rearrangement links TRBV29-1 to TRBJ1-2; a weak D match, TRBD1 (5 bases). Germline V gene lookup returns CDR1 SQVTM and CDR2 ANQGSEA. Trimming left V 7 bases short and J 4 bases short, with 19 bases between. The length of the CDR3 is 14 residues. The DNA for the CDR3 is TGCAGCGCTGGCACCGGGACGCCTCCCTATGGCTACACCTTC. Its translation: CSAGTGTPPYGYTF.

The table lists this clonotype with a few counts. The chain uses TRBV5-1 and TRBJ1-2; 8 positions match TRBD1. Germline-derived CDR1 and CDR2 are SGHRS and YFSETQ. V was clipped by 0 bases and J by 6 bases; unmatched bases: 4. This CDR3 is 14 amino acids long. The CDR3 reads CASSLGDRMHGYTF. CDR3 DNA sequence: TGCGCCAGCAGCTTGGGGGACAGGATGCATGGCTACACCTTC.

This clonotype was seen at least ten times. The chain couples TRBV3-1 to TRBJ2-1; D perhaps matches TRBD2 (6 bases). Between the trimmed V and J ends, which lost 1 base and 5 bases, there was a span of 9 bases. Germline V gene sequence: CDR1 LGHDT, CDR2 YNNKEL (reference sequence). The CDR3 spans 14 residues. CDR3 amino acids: CASSQGTNNNEQFF. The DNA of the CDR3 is TGTGCCAGCAGCCAAGGGACTAACAACAATGAGCAGTTCTTC.

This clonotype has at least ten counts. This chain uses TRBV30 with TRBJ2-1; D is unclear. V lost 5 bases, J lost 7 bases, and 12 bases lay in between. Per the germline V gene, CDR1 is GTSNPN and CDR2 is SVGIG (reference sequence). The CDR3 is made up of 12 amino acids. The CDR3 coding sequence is TGTGCCTGGGGCCGTAGACGGAATGAGCAGTTCTTC. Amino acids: CAWGRRRNEQFF.

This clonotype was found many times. The CDR3 protein is CSVEFSGQGTYEQYF. CDR3 sequence (DNA): TGCAGCGTTGAGTTTTCGGGACAGGGGACATACGAGCAGTACTTC. The chain uses TRBV29-1 and TRBJ2-7, with TRBD1 matching over 10 bases. V was clipped by 3 bases and J by 4 bases; unmatched bases: 9. CDR3 length: 15 amino acids. Germline lookup yields CDR1 SQVTM and CDR2 ANQGSEA.

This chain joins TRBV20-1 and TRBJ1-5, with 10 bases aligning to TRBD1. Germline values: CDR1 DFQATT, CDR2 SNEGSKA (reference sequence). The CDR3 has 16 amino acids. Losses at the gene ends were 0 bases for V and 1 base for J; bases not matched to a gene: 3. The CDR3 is CSARDRDRGSNQPQHF. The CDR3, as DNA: TGCAGTGCTAGAGATAGGGACAGGGGCAGCAATCAGCCCCAGCATTTT.